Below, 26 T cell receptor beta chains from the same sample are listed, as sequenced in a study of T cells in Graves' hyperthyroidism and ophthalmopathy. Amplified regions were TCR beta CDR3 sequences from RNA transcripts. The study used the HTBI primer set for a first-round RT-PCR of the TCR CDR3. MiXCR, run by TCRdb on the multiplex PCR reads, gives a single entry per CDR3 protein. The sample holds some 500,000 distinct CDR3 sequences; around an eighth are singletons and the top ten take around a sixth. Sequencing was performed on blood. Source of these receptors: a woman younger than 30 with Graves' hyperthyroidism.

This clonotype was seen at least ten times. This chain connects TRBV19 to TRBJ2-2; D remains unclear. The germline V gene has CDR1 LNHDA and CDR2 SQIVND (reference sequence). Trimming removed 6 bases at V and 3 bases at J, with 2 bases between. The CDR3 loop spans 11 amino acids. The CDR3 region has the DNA TGTGCCAGTAGGGACACCGGGGAGCTGTTTTTT. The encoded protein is CASRDTGELFF.

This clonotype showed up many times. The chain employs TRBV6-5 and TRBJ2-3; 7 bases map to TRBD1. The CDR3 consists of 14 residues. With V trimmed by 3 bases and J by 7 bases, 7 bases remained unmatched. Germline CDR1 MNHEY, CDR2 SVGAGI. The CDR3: CASSYSTGMNTQYF. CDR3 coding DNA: TGTGCCAGCAGTTATTCGACAGGGATGAATACGCAGTATTTT.

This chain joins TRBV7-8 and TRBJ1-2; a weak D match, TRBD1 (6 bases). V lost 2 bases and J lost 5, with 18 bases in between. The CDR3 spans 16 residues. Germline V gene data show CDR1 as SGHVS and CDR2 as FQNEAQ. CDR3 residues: CASSLTRQVRSYGYTF. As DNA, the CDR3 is TGTGCCAGCAGCTTAACTCGACAGGTCAGGTCGTATGGCTACACCTTC.

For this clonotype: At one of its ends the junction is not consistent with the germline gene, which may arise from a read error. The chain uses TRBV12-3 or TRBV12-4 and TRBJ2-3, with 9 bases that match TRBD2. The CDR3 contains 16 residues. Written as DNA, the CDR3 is TGTGCCAGCGGTTTGACTAGCGGTCAGACCACAGATACGCAGTATTTT. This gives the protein CASGLTSGQTTDTQYF.

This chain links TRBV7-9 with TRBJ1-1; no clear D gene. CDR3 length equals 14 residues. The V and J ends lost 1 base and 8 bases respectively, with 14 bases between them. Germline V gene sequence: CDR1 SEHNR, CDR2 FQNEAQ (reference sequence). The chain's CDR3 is CASSLESRGIEAFF. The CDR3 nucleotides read TGTGCCAGCAGCTTAGAGTCTCGCGGGATAGAAGCTTTCTTT.

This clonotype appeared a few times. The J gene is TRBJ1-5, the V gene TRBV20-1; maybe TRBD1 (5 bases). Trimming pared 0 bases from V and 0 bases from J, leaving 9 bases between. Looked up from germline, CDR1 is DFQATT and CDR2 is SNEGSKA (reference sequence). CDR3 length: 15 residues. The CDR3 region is CSARDRDYSNQPQHF. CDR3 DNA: TGCAGTGCTAGAGACAGGGACTATAGCAATCAGCCCCAGCATTTT.

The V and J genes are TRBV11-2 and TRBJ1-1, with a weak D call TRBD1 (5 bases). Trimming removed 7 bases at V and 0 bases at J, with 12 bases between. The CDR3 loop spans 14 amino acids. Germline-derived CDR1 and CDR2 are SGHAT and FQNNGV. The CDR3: CASTRGTVNTEAFF. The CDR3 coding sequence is TGTGCCAGCACCCGAGGGACGGTGAACACTGAAGCTTTCTTT. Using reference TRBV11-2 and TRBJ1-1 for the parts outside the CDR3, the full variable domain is EAGVAQSPRYKIIEKRQSVAFWCNPISGHATLYWYQQILGQGPKLLIQFQNNGVVDDSQLPKDRFSAERLKGVDSTLKIQPAKLEDSAVYLCASTRGTVNTEAFFGQGTRLTVV.

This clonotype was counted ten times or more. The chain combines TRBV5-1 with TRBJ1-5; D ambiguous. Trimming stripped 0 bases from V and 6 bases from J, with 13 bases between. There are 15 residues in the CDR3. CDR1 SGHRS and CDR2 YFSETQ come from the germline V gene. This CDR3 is CASSLGERGGQPQHF. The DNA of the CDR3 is TGCGCCAGCAGCTTGGGTGAACGGGGTGGTCAGCCCCAGCATTTT.

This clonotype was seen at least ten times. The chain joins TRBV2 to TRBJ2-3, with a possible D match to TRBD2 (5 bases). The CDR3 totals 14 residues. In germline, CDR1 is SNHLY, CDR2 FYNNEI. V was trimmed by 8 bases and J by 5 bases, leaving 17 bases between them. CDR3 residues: CASSKGLARDTQYF. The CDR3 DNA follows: TGTGCCAGCTCGAAAGGGCTAGCAAGAGATACGCAGTATTTT.

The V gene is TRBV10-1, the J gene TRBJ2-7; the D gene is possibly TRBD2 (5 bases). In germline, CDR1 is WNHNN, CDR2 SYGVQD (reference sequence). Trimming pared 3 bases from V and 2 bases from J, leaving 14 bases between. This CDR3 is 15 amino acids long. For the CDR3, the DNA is TGCGCCAGCAGTGAAGGCGAGGGTATCACCTACGAGCAGTACTTC. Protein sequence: CASSEGEGITYEQYF.

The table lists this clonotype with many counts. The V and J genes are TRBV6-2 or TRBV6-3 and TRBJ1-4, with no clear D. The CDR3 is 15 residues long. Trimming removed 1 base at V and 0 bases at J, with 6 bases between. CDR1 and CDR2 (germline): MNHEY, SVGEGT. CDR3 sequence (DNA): TGTGCCAGCAGTTACTTCAAGGCAACTAATGAAAAACTGTTTTTT. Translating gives CASSYFKATNEKLFF.

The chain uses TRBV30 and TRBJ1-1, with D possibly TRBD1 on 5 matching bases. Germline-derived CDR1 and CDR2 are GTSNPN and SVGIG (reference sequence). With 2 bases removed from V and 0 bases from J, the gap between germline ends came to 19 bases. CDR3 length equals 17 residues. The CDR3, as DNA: TGTGCCTGGAGTCTCCGAGGGGCAGGGCCGTTGAACACTGAAGCTTTCTTT. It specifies CAWSLRGAGPLNTEAFF.

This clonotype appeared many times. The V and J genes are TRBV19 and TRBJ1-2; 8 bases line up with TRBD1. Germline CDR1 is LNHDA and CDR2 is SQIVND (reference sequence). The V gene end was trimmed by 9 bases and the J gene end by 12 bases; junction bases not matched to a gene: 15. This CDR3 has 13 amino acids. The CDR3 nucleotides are TGTGCCAGCCATCCAGACAGGGGTTTTTTCCACACCTTC. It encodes CASHPDRGFFHTF.

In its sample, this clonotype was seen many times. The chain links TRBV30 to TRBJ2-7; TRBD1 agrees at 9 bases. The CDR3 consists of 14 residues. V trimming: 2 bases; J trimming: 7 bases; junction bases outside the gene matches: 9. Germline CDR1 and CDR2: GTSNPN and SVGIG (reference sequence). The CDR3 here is CAWSPGTGTGEQYV. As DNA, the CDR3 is TGTGCCTGGAGTCCCGGGACGGGGACAGGGGAGCAGTACGTC.

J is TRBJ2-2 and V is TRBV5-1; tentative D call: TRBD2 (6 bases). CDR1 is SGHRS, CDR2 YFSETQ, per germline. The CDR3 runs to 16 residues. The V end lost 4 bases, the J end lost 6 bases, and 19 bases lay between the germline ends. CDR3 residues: CASSPVTRGVAGELFF. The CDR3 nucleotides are TGCGCCAGCAGCCCGGTGACTAGAGGGGTCGCCGGGGAGCTGTTTTTT.

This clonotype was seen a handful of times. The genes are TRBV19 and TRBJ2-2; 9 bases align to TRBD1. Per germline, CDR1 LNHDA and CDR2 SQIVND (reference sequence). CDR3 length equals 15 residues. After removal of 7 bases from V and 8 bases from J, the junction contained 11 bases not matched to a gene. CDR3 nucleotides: TGTGCCAGTAAACCGGGACAGGGCGTTACTGGGGAGCTGTTTTTT. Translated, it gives CASKPGQGVTGELFF.

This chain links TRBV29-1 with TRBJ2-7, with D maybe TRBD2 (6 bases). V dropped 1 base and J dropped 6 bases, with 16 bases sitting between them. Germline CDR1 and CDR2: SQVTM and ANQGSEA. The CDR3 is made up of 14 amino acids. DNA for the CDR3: TGCAGCGTTGAAGTCGGGGACTCTCCTCCCGAGCAGTACGTC. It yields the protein CSVEVGDSPPEQYV.

CDR3 in amino acids: CASSVGFGTYEQYF. In nucleotides, the CDR3 is TGTGCCAGCAGCGTAGGGTTCGGGACCTACGAGCAGTACTTC. The V and J genes are TRBV9 and TRBJ2-7; possible D gene TRBD2, 5 bases. The CDR3 consists of 14 residues. CDR1 is SGDLS and CDR2 is YYNGEE in the germline V gene. The V end was cut by 0 bases, the J end by 2 bases, with 9 bases between.

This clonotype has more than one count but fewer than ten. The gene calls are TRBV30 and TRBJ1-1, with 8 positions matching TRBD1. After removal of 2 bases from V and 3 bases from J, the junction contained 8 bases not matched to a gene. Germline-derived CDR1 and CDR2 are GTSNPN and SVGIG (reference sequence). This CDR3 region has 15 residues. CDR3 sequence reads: CAWSLTNRGDTEAFF. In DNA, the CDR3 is TGTGCCTGGAGTCTAACCAACAGGGGGGACACTGAAGCTTTCTTT.

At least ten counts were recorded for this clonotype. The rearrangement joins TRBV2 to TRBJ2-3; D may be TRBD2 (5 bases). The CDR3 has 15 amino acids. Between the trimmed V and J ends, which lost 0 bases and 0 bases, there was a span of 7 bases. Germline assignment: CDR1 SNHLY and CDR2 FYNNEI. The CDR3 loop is CASSEARVSTDTQYF. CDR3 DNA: TGTGCCAGCAGTGAAGCGAGGGTCAGCACAGATACGCAGTATTTT.

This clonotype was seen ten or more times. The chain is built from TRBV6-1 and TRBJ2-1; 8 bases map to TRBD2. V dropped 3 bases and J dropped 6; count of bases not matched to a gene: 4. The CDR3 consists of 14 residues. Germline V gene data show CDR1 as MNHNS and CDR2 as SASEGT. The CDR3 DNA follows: TGTGCCAGCAGTGAGAATCTAGCGGGCAATGAGCAGTTCTTC. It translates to CASSENLAGNEQFF.

CDR3 protein: CASSYGRSNQPQHF. The CDR3 nucleotides read TGTGCCAGCAGTTACGGTCGAAGCAATCAGCCCCAGCATTTT. The chain is built from TRBV6-1 and TRBJ1-5; no clear D gene. Between the trimmed V and J ends, which lost 5 bases and 1 base, there was a span of 9 bases. CDR1 and CDR2 from the germline V gene are MNHNS and SASEGT. The CDR3 spans 14 residues.

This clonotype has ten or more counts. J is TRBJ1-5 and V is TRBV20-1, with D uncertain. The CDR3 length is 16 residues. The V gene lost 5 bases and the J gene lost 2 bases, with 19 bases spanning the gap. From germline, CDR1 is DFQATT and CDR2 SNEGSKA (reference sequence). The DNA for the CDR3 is TGCAGTGCTGGTGGGGAGGGCCACGTCGGCAATCAGCCCCAGCATTTT. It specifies CSAGGEGHVGNQPQHF.

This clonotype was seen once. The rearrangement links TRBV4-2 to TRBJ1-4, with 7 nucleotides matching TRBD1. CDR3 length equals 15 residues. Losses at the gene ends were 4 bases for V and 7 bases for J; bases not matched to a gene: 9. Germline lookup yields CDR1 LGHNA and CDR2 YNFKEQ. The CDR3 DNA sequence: TGTGCCAGCAGCCCCACAGGGGAAGGTGGTGAAAAACTGTTTTTT. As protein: CASSPTGEGGEKLFF.

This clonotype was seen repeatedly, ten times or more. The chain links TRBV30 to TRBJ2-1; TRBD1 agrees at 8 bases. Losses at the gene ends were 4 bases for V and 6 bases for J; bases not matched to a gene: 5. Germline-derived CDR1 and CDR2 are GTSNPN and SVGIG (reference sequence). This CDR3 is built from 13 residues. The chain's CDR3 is CAWTLDRANEQFF. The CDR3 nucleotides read TGTGCCTGGACCCTGGACAGGGCCAATGAGCAGTTCTTC. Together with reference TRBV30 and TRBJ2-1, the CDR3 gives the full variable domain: SQTIHQWPATLVQPVGSPLSLECTVEGTSNPNLYWYRQAAGRGLQLLFYSVGIGQISSEVPQNLSASRPQDRQFILSSKKLLLSDSGFYLCAWTLDRANEQFFGPGTRLTVL.

The CDR3 protein is CASSQSRGPYNEQFF. The DNA of the CDR3 is TGCGCCAGCAGCCAAAGCAGGGGACCCTACAATGAGCAGTTCTTC. The chain uses TRBV4-1 and TRBJ2-1; tentatively, D is TRBD1 (6 bases). The CDR3 length is 15 residues. Trimming shortened V by 2 bases and J by 2 bases, and 10 bases separated the two germline ends. Germline lookup yields CDR1 MGHRA and CDR2 YSYEKL.